This T cell receptor (beta chain) was recovered during a study of T cell repertoires in cytomegalovirus infection. Study-level background: Well-studied HLA-B-restricted epitopes and recently identified HLA-C-restricted epitopes of CMV were both used in the study. Matching HLA type and CMV infection were both indicated by public TCR beta signatures. General observations from the study: In two of eight donors, the top clonotype was HLA-C-restricted CMV-specific. Cumulated frequencies of public TCR beta families served to identify carriers of CMV plus the relevant HLA.

Germline V lookup: CDR1 SGHDN, CDR2 FVKESK. The ends were cut back, 3 bases at V and 9 bases at J, with 12 bases in the middle. CDR3 length: 13 residues. Of note for this clonotype: What it recognizes is unknown.

MiXCR, applied by TCRdb to the reads, yields one record per CDR3 protein. The data hold roughly 90,000 distinct CDR3 sequences, with around 25% observed a single time. V usage is TRBV14 and J usage is TRBJ2-1, with D tentatively TRBD1 (6 bases). This clonotype was obtained from a human donor in good health (CMV status not recorded). Some clones in this sample may be carry-over from other donors' samples. The sequences come from CD8+ T cells from cultured PBMCs, collected from culture after CMV antigen stimulation. Here the CDR3 DNA reads TGTGCCAGCAGCCAGGGACATGGAGTTGAGCAGTTCTTC. Protein sequence: CASSQGHGVEQFF.